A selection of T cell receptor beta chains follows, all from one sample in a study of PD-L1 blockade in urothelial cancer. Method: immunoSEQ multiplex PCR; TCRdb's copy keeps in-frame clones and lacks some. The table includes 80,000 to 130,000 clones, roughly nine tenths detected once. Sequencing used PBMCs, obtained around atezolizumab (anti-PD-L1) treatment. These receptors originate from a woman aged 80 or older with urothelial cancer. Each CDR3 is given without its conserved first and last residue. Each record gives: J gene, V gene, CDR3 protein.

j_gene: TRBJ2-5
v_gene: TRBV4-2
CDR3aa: ASSLGGAAETQY

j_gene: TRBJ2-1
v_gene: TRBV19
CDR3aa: ASRSEVGTSGIGEQF

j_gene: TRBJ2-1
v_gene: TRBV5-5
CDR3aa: ASSFVQTSGSINEQF

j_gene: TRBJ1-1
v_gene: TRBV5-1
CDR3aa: ASSLGQGGTEAF

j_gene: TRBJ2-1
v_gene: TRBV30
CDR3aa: AWRPGTSGRDEQF

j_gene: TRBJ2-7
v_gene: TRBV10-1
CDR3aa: ASSEGLAGGPSYEQY

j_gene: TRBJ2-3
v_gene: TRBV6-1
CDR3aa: ASSVRGRAGSTDTQY

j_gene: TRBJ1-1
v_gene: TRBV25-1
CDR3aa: ASSYRVNTEAF

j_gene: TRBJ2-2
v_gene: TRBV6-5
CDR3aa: ASSYYRAETGELF

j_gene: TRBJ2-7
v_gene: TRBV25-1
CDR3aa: ASSEIVSGSPYEQY

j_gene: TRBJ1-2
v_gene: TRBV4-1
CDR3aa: ASSQDQQGRAYGYT

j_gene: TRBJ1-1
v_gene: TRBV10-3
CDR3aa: AIRRQDSTEAF

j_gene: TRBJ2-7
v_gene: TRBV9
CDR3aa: ASSVGRLPYEQY

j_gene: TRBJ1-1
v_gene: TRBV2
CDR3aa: ATEIQGMNTEAF

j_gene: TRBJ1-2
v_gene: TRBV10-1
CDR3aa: ASSSDRYGYT

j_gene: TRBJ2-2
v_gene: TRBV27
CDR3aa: ASSWSGTDTGELF

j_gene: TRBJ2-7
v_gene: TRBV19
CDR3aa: ASSMEAGGFYEQY

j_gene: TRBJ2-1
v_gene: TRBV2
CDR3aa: ASLFSGLAGRGYEQF

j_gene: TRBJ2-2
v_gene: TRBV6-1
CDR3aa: ASRPPTGVTGELF

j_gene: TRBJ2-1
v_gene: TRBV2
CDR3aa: ASTSDSHEQF

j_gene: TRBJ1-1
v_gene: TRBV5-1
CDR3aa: ASSSPRVGTEAF

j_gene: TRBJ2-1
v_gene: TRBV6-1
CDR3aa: ASSEQGLSYNEQF

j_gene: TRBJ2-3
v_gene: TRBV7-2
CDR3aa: ASSLTLGTDTQY

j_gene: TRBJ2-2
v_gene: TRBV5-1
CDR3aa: ASSLQGVDTGELF

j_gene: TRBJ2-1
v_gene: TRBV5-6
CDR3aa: ASSWGLGQSSDNEQF

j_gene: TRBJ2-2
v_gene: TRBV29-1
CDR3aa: SVLQTSGRASGELF

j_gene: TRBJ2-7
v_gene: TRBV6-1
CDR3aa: ASSERIGTSGSYEQY